The 21 T cell receptor beta chains given below trace back to one sample, sequenced in a study of cytomegalovirus exposure and HLA in healthy donors. The study ran its PCR with 60 Vbeta and 13 Jbeta primers. The protocol was immunoSEQ multiplex PCR, while the TCRdb copy is restricted to in-frame clones and leaves out a portion. The sample lists tens of thousands of clones, roughly 80% occurring once. Sequenced material: PBMCs. Every receptor here comes from a woman aged 25 to 39 in good health and CMV-seronegative.

The V gene is TRBV6-5, the J gene TRBJ1-1, with TRBD1 matching 7 bases. Germline loops: CDR1 MNHEY, CDR2 SVGAGI. This CDR3 has 16 residues. J was trimmed by 0 bases and V by 0 bases; bases with no gene match: 4. CDR3 residues: CASSYSQGGVNTEAFF. The CDR3 DNA is TGTGCCAGCAGTTACTCCCAGGGGGGAGTGAACACTGAAGCTTTCTTT.

The chain couples TRBV30 to TRBJ1-1; D ambiguous. CDR1 and CDR2 from the germline V gene are GTSNPN and SVGIG (reference sequence). Between the trimmed V and J ends, which lost 3 bases and 4 bases, there was a span of 18 bases. CDR3 length: 15 amino acids. CDR3 sequence (DNA): TGTGCCTGGAGCCTAGGGCGGGGTTTGGGCACTGAAGCTTTCTTT. Its protein product is CAWSLGRGLGTEAFF.

The chain recombines TRBV19 with TRBJ2-7; perhaps TRBD2 as D (6 bases). The CDR3 loop spans 15 amino acids. Trimming took off 4 bases at V and 0 bases at J, with 13 bases between the two ends. CDR1 is LNHDA, CDR2 SQIVND, per germline (reference sequence). CDR3 protein: CASSRTSGSSYEQYF. Written as DNA, the CDR3 is TGTGCCAGTAGTAGGACCTCCGGGAGCTCCTACGAGCAGTACTTC.

The J gene is TRBJ1-2, the V gene TRBV5-1; 8 bases agree with TRBD1. This CDR3 has 16 amino acids. In germline, CDR1 is SGHRS, CDR2 YFSETQ. After removal of 0 bases from V and 6 bases from J, the junction contained 10 bases not matched to a gene. The CDR3: CASSLDRGALRDGYTF. CDR3 nucleotide sequence: TGCGCCAGCAGCTTGGACAGGGGGGCCCTTAGAGATGGCTACACCTTC.

The chain combines TRBV5-1 with TRBJ1-1, with TRBD1 matching 9 bases. Unmatched junction bases numbered 10, after V lost 4 bases and J lost 3 bases. Looked up from germline, CDR1 is SGHRS and CDR2 is YFSETQ. The CDR3 spans 16 residues. CDR3 bases: TGCGCCAGCAGCCGGAAACAGGGGGCGAGAGACACTGAAGCTTTCTTT. Protein sequence: CASSRKQGARDTEAFF.

The rearrangement joins TRBV6-6 to TRBJ2-5, with 7 bases matching TRBD1. V lost 2 bases, J lost 4 bases, and 10 bases stayed unmatched. The CDR3 consists of 16 residues. Per the germline V gene, CDR1 is MNHNY and CDR2 is SVGAGI (reference sequence). CDR3 DNA: TGTGCCAGCAGTTACCCCGACCCACAGGGGAGAGAGACCCAGTACTTC. Its translation: CASSYPDPQGRETQYF.

The V gene is TRBV7-9, the J gene TRBJ1-1; possible D gene TRBD1, 5 bases. There are 14 residues in the CDR3. V lost 5 bases, J lost 3 bases, and 13 bases lay in between. The germline V gene encodes CDR1 SEHNR and CDR2 FQNEAQ (reference sequence). The CDR3, as DNA: TGTGCCAGCAGCCGCCCCCCGGGGGACACTGAAGCTTTCTTT. Protein product: CASSRPPGDTEAFF.

The gene calls are TRBV6-5 and TRBJ2-7, with D tentatively TRBD2 (6 bases). The CDR3 consists of 15 residues. Trimming pared 8 bases from V and 6 bases from J, leaving 23 bases between. Germline assignment: CDR1 MNHEY and CDR2 SVGAGI. For the CDR3, the DNA is TGTGCCAGCGGGACCCGATTTACTAGGGGAGGCGAGCAGTACTTC. Translating it yields CASGTRFTRGGEQYF.

The genes are TRBV6-4 and TRBJ1-5; D is unresolved. Trimming removed 7 bases from V and 6 bases from J, with 13 bases in between. The CDR3 contains 13 residues. Per germline, CDR1 MRHNA and CDR2 SNTAGT. The CDR3 DNA follows: TGTGCCAGCACTCGGGGAGAGGGTCAGCCCCAGCATTTT. Translated, it gives CASTRGEGQPQHF.

J is TRBJ1-5 and V is TRBV19; D possibly corresponds to TRBD1 (6 bases). V was shortened by 6 bases and J by 7 bases, with 16 bases between the two germline ends. The CDR3 is made up of 14 amino acids. Germline CDR1 and CDR2: LNHDA and SQIVND (reference sequence). The CDR3 loop reads CASSPSGGGQPQHF. CDR3 bases: TGTGCCAGTAGCCCCTCGGGGGGCGGGCAGCCCCAGCATTTT. Drawing the rest from reference TRBV19 and TRBJ1-5, the complete variable domain is DGGITQSPKYLFRKEGQNVTLSCEQNLNHDAMYWYRQDPGQGLRLIYYSQIVNDFQKGDIAEGYSVSREKKESFPLTVTSAQKNPTAFYLCASSPSGGGQPQHFGDGTRLSIL.

This clone was counted only a few times. This chain connects TRBV6-5 to TRBJ2-7, with a possible D match to TRBD2 (6 bases). The CDR3 runs 12 residues. From germline, CDR1 is MNHEY and CDR2 SVGAGI. Trimming stripped 4 bases from V and 6 bases from J, with 10 bases between. CDR3 region: CASSSAGREQYF. CDR3 DNA sequence: TGTGCCAGCAGTTCGGCGGGGCGCGAGCAGTACTTC.

V and J are TRBV27 and TRBJ1-6; D is unresolved. CDR3 length: 15 residues. CDR1 is MNHEY and CDR2 is SMNVEV in the germline V gene (reference sequence). Trimming stripped 6 bases from V and 0 bases from J, with 9 bases between. CDR3 DNA: TGTGCCAGCAGACCGGGAAACTCCTATAATTCACCCCTCCACTTT. Its protein product is CASRPGNSYNSPLHF.

The V call is TRBV29-1, the J call TRBJ1-1; possible D gene TRBD1, 6 bases. CDR1 is SQVTM, CDR2 ANQGSEA, per germline. The V end was cut by 7 bases, the J end by 12 bases, with 21 bases between. The CDR3 has 12 amino acids. The CDR3: CSGAPQGSEPFF. DNA for the CDR3: TGCAGCGGAGCCCCACAGGGATCCGAACCTTTCTTT.

The chain recombines TRBV5-1 with TRBJ1-2; D possibly corresponds to TRBD1 (5 bases). Germline CDR1 is SGHRS and CDR2 is YFSETQ. The germline V and J ends were trimmed by 4 bases and 5 bases, with 15 bases remaining between them. The CDR3 covers 14 residues. CDR3 in amino acids: CASSPLQGTYGYTF. Written as DNA, the CDR3 is TGCGCCAGCAGCCCACTCCAGGGCACATATGGCTACACCTTC.

The chain couples TRBV5-4 to TRBJ2-3, with a possible D match to TRBD2 (5 bases). The V gene's germline CDR1 is SGHNT and CDR2 YYREEE (reference sequence). Trimming took off 4 bases at V and 3 bases at J, with 12 bases between the two ends. The CDR3 consists of 14 residues. CDR3 residues: CASSRPLVTDTQYF. DNA of the CDR3: TGTGCCAGCAGCCGACCACTAGTTACAGATACGCAGTATTTT. The complete variable domain, with remaining parts taken from reference TRBV5-4 and TRBJ2-3, reads ETGVTQSPTHLIKTRGQQVTLRCSSQSGHNTVSWYQQALGQGPQFIFQYYREEENGRGNFPPRFSGLQFPNYSSELNVNALELDDSALYLCASSRPLVTDTQYFGPGTRLTVL.

This clone was found a few times. CDR3 loop: CASRKQGNHQPQHF. In nucleotides, the CDR3 is TGTGCCAGCAGGAAACAGGGGAATCATCAGCCCCAGCATTTT. J is TRBJ1-5 and V is TRBV28; 7 bases are a match to TRBD1. Germline V gene data show CDR1 as MDHEN and CDR2 as SYDVKM. The CDR3 is 14 residues long. V was clipped by 6 bases and J by 5 bases; unmatched bases: 7.

This clone was seen a handful of times. The chain links TRBV28 to TRBJ1-2; D not resolved. The CDR3 consists of 14 residues. Germline CDR1 MDHEN, CDR2 SYDVKM. Trimming removed 4 bases at V and 5 bases at J, with 14 bases between. The CDR3 loop reads CASSYVRGNYGYTF. The CDR3, as DNA: TGTGCCAGCAGTTACGTCCGGGGAAATTATGGCTACACCTTC.

The chain has TRBV2 and TRBJ1-5, with D unresolved. Germline CDR1 reads SNHLY; CDR2 reads FYNNEI. Trimming cost V 7 bases and J 4 bases, with 8 bases left between them. This CDR3 spans 12 amino acids. The CDR3: CASKRDNQPQHF. CDR3 DNA sequence: TGTGCCAGCAAGAGGGATAATCAGCCCCAGCATTTT.

This chain joins TRBV7-2 and TRBJ2-1; 9 bases fit TRBD2. The CDR3 runs to 15 residues. CDR1 and CDR2 from the germline V gene are SGHTA and FQGNSA. V lost 7 bases and J lost 6; bases outside the gene matches: 10. The DNA of the CDR3 is TGTGCCAGCACCCCCGGGACTAGCTTTGCCAATGAGCAGTTCTTC. Amino acid sequence: CASTPGTSFANEQFF.

The chain has TRBV5-1 and TRBJ1-2; D call uncertain. V was trimmed by 4 bases and J by 4 bases, leaving 14 bases between them. The germline CDR1 and CDR2 sequences are SGHRS and YFSETQ. The CDR3 has 14 residues. The CDR3 DNA is TGCGCCAGCAGCCTCGCAGGCCGCCTCTATGGCTACACCTTC. Translating gives CASSLAGRLYGYTF.

The chain employs TRBV27 and TRBJ1-6; maybe TRBD1 (5 bases). The V and J ends lost 7 bases and 9 bases respectively, with 16 bases between them. Germline CDR1 is MNHEY and CDR2 is SMNVEV (reference sequence). The CDR3 is 14 residues long. For the CDR3, the DNA is TGTGCCAGCAATTCCGGGGGAGTTAGTTCACCCCTCCACTTT. Residues: CASNSGGVSSPLHF.